Here is one T cell receptor (beta chain) with its context. The CDR3 is made up of 14 amino acids. V was clipped by 4 bases and J by 2 bases, with 12 bases between them. Germline lookup yields CDR1 GTSNPN and CDR2 SVGIG (reference sequence). The data belong to a study of blood T cell repertoires in COVID-19. The wider study: Whether acute or convalescent, the COVID-19 samples came from the United States, Italy and Spain. PBMCs, B-cell-depleted T cells, or T cells provided the cDNA or gDNA that made up the material.

This table comes from immunoSEQ multiplex PCR, and its TCRdb copy is limited to in-frame clones, with some not included. The sample has roughly 120,000 clones, less than 85% seen once; the top ten hold around 4%. This receptor was taken from a woman older than 75 with acute or convalescent COVID-19. Sequencing used peripheral blood. The chain carries TRBV30 and TRBJ1-5, with D possibly matching TRBD1 (5 bases). The CDR3, as DNA: TGTGCCTGGACCCATCCGGGGGGCAATCAGCCCCAGCATTTT. Translation: CAWTHPGGNQPQHF.